The present T cell receptor beta chain was sequenced within a study of monozygotic twins with inflammatory bowel disease. Regarding the study as a whole: Inverse Simpson values showed less TCRbeta diversity in IBD patients than in their healthy co-twins. IBD patients, compared with healthy twins, shared fewer clonotypes with others (especially with disease activity).

Each donor had more than 2 ml of blood drawn. A word on this clonotype: No antigen is known for it.

TCRdb processed the 5' RACE reads again and assigns one entry to each CDR3 protein, with no DNA. The specimen's table records about 300,000 distinct CDR3 sequences. Sequencing was carried out using blood. The receptor's source is a human donor with ulcerative colitis or Crohn's disease, or a healthy co-twin of an affected twin (not recorded which).

CDR3 loop: CASRDPRGEREETQYF. This chain links TRBV23-1 with TRBJ2-5; TCRdb designates TRBD1, a call that cannot be tested without DNA. TRBV23-1 is labeled an ORF, and its function is uncertain. The CDR3 has 16 amino acids.